The sequence of this T cell receptor (beta chain) was determined in a study of blood T cell repertoires in COVID-19. The V end lost 10 bases, the J end lost 0 bases, and 10 bases lay between the germline ends. CDR3 size: 12 residues. Per germline, CDR1 MDHEN and CDR2 SYDVKM. This clone was observed a few times. Method: immunoSEQ multiplex PCR; TCRdb's copy keeps in-frame clones and lacks some. The data contain about 240,000 clones, roughly 82% of them seen just once; the ten biggest clones take up 12%. This TCR was sampled from a man older than 75 with acute or convalescent COVID-19. The chain carries TRBV28 and TRBJ2-7, with D perhaps TRBD1 (5 bases). The sequencing input was peripheral blood. The CDR3 DNA reads TGTGCCACCGACCAGGGCTCCTACGAGCAGTACTTC. Its translation is CATDQGSYEQYF.